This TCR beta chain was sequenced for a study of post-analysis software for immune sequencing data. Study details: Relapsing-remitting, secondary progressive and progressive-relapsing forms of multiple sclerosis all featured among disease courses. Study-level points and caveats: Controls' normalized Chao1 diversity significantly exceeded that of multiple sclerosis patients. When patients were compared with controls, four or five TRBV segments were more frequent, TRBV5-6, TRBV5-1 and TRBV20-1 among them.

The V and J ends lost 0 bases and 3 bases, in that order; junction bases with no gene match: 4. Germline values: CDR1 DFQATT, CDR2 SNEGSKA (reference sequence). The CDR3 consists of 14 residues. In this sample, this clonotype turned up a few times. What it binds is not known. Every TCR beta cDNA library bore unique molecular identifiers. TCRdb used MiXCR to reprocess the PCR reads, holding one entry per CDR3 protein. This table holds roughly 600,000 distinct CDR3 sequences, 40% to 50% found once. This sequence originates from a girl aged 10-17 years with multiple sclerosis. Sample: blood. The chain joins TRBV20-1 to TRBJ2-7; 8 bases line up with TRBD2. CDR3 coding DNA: TGCAGTGCTAGAGATGGCAGCGGGAGCTACGAGCAGTACTTC. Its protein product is CSARDGSGSYEQYF.